The 11 T cell receptor beta chains below were found in one sample sequenced in a study of blood T cell repertoires in COVID-19. Sequencing was performed with immunoSEQ multiplex PCR; in TCRdb, only in-frame clones are kept and a portion is missing. The table has 150,000 or so clones, about four fifths seen once; the top ten hold more than 9.5%. The sequenced material came from peripheral blood. The receptor set was obtained from a man aged 60-69 years with active or convalescent COVID-19.

The V gene is TRBV18, the J gene TRBJ2-2; the D gene is possibly TRBD2 (5 bases). The CDR3 has 17 amino acids. Looked up from germline, CDR1 is KGHSH and CDR2 is LQKENI. V lost 2 bases to trimming and J lost 1 base, with 14 bases between them. CDR3 DNA: TGTGCCAGCTCACCATACCTCGGCCGGGGGAACACCGGGGAGCTGTTTTTT. Protein sequence: CASSPYLGRGNTGELFF.

This clone was recorded once. The chain carries TRBV19 and TRBJ2-3; 9 nucleotides match TRBD2. CDR1 is LNHDA, CDR2 SQIVND, per germline (reference sequence). The CDR3 loop spans 16 amino acids. The V and J ends lost 1 base and 7 bases, in that order; junction bases with no gene match: 9. CDR3 nucleotides: TGTGCCAGTAGTATAGGTACTAGCGGGCGGCTTAATACGCAGTATTTT. This translates into CASSIGTSGRLNTQYF. Based on the CDR3 plus reference TRBV19 and TRBJ2-3, the full variable domain is DGGITQSPKYLFRKEGQNVTLSCEQNLNHDAMYWYRQDPGQGLRLIYYSQIVNDFQKGDIAEGYSVSREKKESFPLTVTSAQKNPTAFYLCASSIGTSGRLNTQYFGPGTRLTVL.

The DNA for the CDR3 is TGTGCCAGCAGGCAGGGAAACTATGGCTACACCTTC. Amino acid sequence: CASRQGNYGYTF. The chain links TRBV2 to TRBJ1-2; tentatively, D is TRBD1 (5 bases). In germline, CDR1 is SNHLY, CDR2 FYNNEI. Trimming took 6 bases from V and 2 from J, leaving 7 bases between them. This CDR3 has 12 amino acids.

CDR3 in DNA: TGTGCCAGTCTCCCTGAGGCGCCGGGTCAGCCCCAGCATTTT. Translating it yields CASLPEAPGQPQHF. The chain employs TRBV19 and TRBJ1-5; no definite D call. The germline V gene has CDR1 LNHDA and CDR2 SQIVND (reference sequence). Trimming removed 8 bases at V and 6 bases at J, with 17 bases between. CDR3 length equals 14 residues.

CDR3 coding DNA: TGTGCCAGCAGTATTACAGGGGGATACTCACCCCTCCACTTT. Amino acid sequence: CASSITGGYSPLHF. The chain combines TRBV6-5 with TRBJ1-6, with 8 nucleotides matching TRBD1. Trimming took 5 bases from V and 10 from J; bases not matched to a gene: 7. The CDR3 length is 14 residues. Germline loops: CDR1 MNHEY, CDR2 SVGAGI.

The chain joins TRBV6-5 to TRBJ2-5; 7 bases line up with TRBD1. V lost 0 bases to trimming and J lost 5 bases; unmatched junction nucleotides: 3. The CDR3 spans 14 residues. Germline V gives CDR1 MNHEY, CDR2 SVGAGI. The CDR3 coding sequence is TGTGCCAGCAGTTACTCGACAGGGATCGAGACCCAGTACTTC. It specifies CASSYSTGIETQYF.

This chain uses TRBV3-1 (or the pseudogene TRBV3-2) with TRBJ2-3, with 7 bases identical to TRBD2. The CDR3 has 15 residues. V lost 1 base to trimming and J lost 1 base; unmatched junction nucleotides: 2. From germline, CDR1 is LGHDT and CDR2 YNNKEL (reference sequence). The chain's CDR3 is CASSQVGGGTDTQYF. CDR3 DNA: TGTGCCAGCAGCCAAGTGGGGGGGGGCACAGATACGCAGTATTTT.

This chain links TRBV3-1 (or the pseudogene TRBV3-2) with TRBJ2-3; 14 nucleotides agree with TRBD2. With V trimmed by 4 bases and J by 0 bases, 6 bases remained unmatched. CDR3 length: 18 amino acids. Germline V gives CDR1 LGHDT, CDR2 YNNKEL (reference sequence). The CDR3 DNA is TGTGCCAGCAGCCCCGGACTAGCGGGAGGTTATAGCACAGATACGCAGTATTTT. Amino acids: CASSPGLAGGYSTDTQYF.

This clone was found a few times. V gene TRBV6-5 combines with J gene TRBJ1-2; 7 nucleotides align to TRBD1. CDR3 length: 14 residues. V dropped 4 bases and J dropped 8; count of bases not matched to a gene: 10. Looked up from germline, CDR1 is MNHEY and CDR2 is SVGAGI. The CDR3 is CASSSRQGMGGYTF. The DNA of the CDR3 is TGTGCCAGCAGTTCGCGACAGGGAATGGGAGGCTACACCTTC.

The chain joins TRBV19 to TRBJ2-1; 9 positions agree with TRBD2. V trimming: 3 bases; J trimming: 10 bases; junction bases outside the gene matches: 7. Germline V gene data show CDR1 as LNHDA and CDR2 as SQIVND (reference sequence). This CDR3 has 14 residues. The CDR3 region has the DNA TGTGCCAGTAGTATTGGTAGCGGGGGCGCGGAGCAGTTCTTC. It is translated as CASSIGSGGAEQFF.

This clone was counted only a few times. CDR3 sequence (DNA): TGTGCCAGCAGCGTAGGACAGGTTAACTATGGCTACACCTTC. Its translation is CASSVGQVNYGYTF. V gene TRBV9 combines with J gene TRBJ1-2; D is perhaps TRBD1 (6 bases). The CDR3 loop spans 14 amino acids. The germline CDR1 and CDR2 sequences are SGDLS and YYNGEE. Trimming took off 0 bases at V and 1 base at J, with 7 bases between the two ends.